The 15 T cell receptor beta chains below all came from one sample that was sequenced in a study of blood T cell repertoires in COVID-19. Produced via immunoSEQ multiplex PCR; TCRdb's table is partial and in-frame only. The sample contains 150,000 to 200,000 clones, around 80% of which appear only once. Sequencing input: peripheral blood. The source is a man in his fifties or sixties with acute or convalescent COVID-19.

This clone was found once. CDR3 sequence (DNA): TGTGCCAGCAGTTCCGCATCTTTCAAACCGGGACAGGACTACGAGCAGTACTTC. The encoded protein is CASSSASFKPGQDYEQYF. V and J are TRBV28 and TRBJ2-7; TRBD1 matches at 8 bases. CDR3 length equals 18 residues. Germline CDR1 reads MDHEN; CDR2 reads SYDVKM. The J segment lost 3 bases and the V segment lost 4 bases, leaving 17 bases of the junction unmatched.

The chain combines TRBV5-1 with TRBJ2-5, with 10 bases that match TRBD2. This CDR3 spans 16 amino acids. V dropped 4 bases and J dropped 0; count of bases not matched to a gene: 6. Germline V gene sequence: CDR1 SGHRS, CDR2 YFSETQ. As DNA, the CDR3 is TGCGCCAGCAGCACACGGGGACTAGCGCACCAAGAGACCCAGTACTTC. As protein: CASSTRGLAHQETQYF. Together with reference TRBV5-1 and TRBJ2-5, the CDR3 gives the full variable domain: KAGVTQTPRYLIKTRGQQVTLSCSPISGHRSVSWYQQTPGQGLQFLFEYFSETQRNKGNFPGRFSGRQFSNSRSEMNVSTLELGDSALYLCASSTRGLAHQETQYFGPGTRLLVL.

The chain links TRBV7-8 to TRBJ2-4, with a weak D call TRBD2 (5 bases). The CDR3 is made up of 13 amino acids. CDR1 is SGHVS and CDR2 is FQNEAQ in the germline V gene. V lost 5 bases and J lost 6, with 11 bases in between. Here the CDR3 DNA reads TGTGCCAGCAGCCTCCTAGAGGGAAACATTCAGTACTTC. As protein: CASSLLEGNIQYF.

This rearrangement joins TRBV7-2 to TRBJ2-3; D unclear. The CDR3 sequence is 13 residues long. CDR1 SGHTA and CDR2 FQGNSA come from the germline V gene. The V gene lost 5 bases and the J gene lost 0 bases, with 6 bases spanning the gap. The CDR3 protein is CASSPPSTDTQYF. The CDR3 DNA reads as TGTGCCAGCAGCCCCCCTAGCACAGATACGCAGTATTTT. The full variable domain, with the rest looked up from reference TRBV7-2 and TRBJ2-3, is GAGVSQSPSNKVTEKGKDVELRCDPISGHTALYWYRQSLGQGLEFLIYFQGNSAPDKSGLPSDRFSAERTGGSVSTLTIQRTQQEDSAVYLCASSPPSTDTQYFGPGTRLTVL.

This chain uses TRBV5-1 with TRBJ2-5; 8 bases match TRBD2. The length of the CDR3 is 15 residues. The V and J ends lost 6 bases and 0 bases, in that order; junction bases with no gene match: 7. Germline CDR1 and CDR2: SGHRS and YFSETQ. The CDR3 spells CASTTFSGNQETQYF. CDR3 coding DNA: TGCGCCAGCACGACCTTTAGCGGGAACCAAGAGACCCAGTACTTC.

The chain carries TRBV11-2 and TRBJ2-2; maybe TRBD2 (6 bases). The CDR3 runs to 16 residues. Germline lookup yields CDR1 SGHAT and CDR2 FQNNGV. Deletions cut 5 bases from V and 2 bases from J, with 15 bases between. CDR3 coding DNA: TGTGCCAGCAGCCCCATGGCGGGGTACAACACCGGGGAGCTGTTTTTT. It translates to CASSPMAGYNTGELFF. Filled out from reference TRBV11-2 and TRBJ2-2, the complete variable domain reads EAGVAQSPRYKIIEKRQSVAFWCNPISGHATLYWYQQILGQGPKLLIQFQNNGVVDDSQLPKDRFSAERLKGVDSTLKIQPAKLEDSAVYLCASSPMAGYNTGELFFGEGSRLTVL.

The chain is built from TRBV18 and TRBJ2-1; D is possibly TRBD1 (7 bases). Germline values: CDR1 KGHSH, CDR2 LQKENI. There are 15 residues in the CDR3. Deletions cut 0 bases from V and 4 bases from J, with 10 bases between. The CDR3 nucleotides read TGTGCCAGCTCACCACCGCGGGACAGATACAATGAGCAGTTCTTC. It codes for CASSPPRDRYNEQFF.

The chain carries TRBV18 and TRBJ1-4; 7 nucleotides match TRBD1. Germline trimming cut 2 bases from V and 0 bases from J; bases unmatched to any gene: 9. Germline V CDR1 and CDR2: KGHSH, LQKENI. This CDR3 region has 18 residues. The CDR3 is CASSPFRTGVATNEKLFF. The CDR3, as DNA: TGTGCCAGCTCACCATTCCGGACAGGCGTGGCAACTAATGAAAAACTGTTTTTT.

The chain couples TRBV12-3 or TRBV12-4 to TRBJ2-4, with a tentative D call TRBD1 (6 bases). V gave up 6 bases and J gave up 6 bases, with 9 bases separating them. The CDR3 sequence is 12 residues long. CDR3 protein: CASRYRANIQYF. For the CDR3, the DNA is TGTGCCAGCAGATACAGGGCAAACATTCAGTACTTC.

The chain uses TRBV3-1 (or the pseudogene TRBV3-2) and TRBJ2-1; a possible D gene is TRBD2 (6 bases). Trimming took 1 base from V and 8 from J, leaving 12 bases between them. Germline V gene sequence: CDR1 LGHDT, CDR2 YNNKEL (reference sequence). The CDR3 contains 14 residues. CDR3: CASSQVRWEDEQFF. As DNA, the CDR3 is TGTGCCAGCAGCCAAGTAAGGTGGGAGGATGAGCAGTTCTTC.

Ten or more counts support this clone. The V gene is TRBV5-4, the J gene TRBJ1-4; D is perhaps TRBD1 (6 bases). This CDR3 is 13 amino acids long. Trimming cost V 4 bases and J 10 bases, with 14 bases left between them. In germline, CDR1 is SGHNT, CDR2 YYREEE (reference sequence). CDR3 in DNA: TGTGCCAGCAGCCAAGGGACAATTGGAAAACTGTTTTTT. It yields the protein CASSQGTIGKLFF.

V and J are TRBV9 and TRBJ1-6, with 11 bases matching TRBD1. CDR1 is SGDLS and CDR2 is YYNGEE in the germline V gene. The junction had 7 bases not matched to a gene; V was cut back by 4 bases and J by 13 bases. The CDR3 covers 14 residues. CDR3 protein: CASSPGQGDTPLHF. The CDR3, as DNA: TGTGCCAGCAGCCCGGGACAGGGGGATACTCCCCTCCACTTT. The full variable domain, in which reference TRBV9 and TRBJ1-6 provide the parts outside the CDR3, is DSGVTQTPKHLITATGQRVTLRCSPRSGDLSVYWYQQSLDQGLQFLIQYYNGEERAKGNILERFSAQQFPDLHSELNLSSLELGDSALYFCASSPGQGDTPLHFGNGTRLTVT.

The chain is built from TRBV19 and TRBJ2-5; 9 nucleotides line up with TRBD1. The ends lost 10 bases at V and 2 bases at J; junction bases unmatched: 14. CDR1 and CDR2 from the germline V gene are LNHDA and SQIVND (reference sequence). The CDR3 spans 16 residues. CDR3 amino acids: CATRDRGQGLQETQYF. Here the CDR3 DNA reads TGTGCCACGAGGGACCGGGGACAGGGCCTACAAGAGACCCAGTACTTC. Using reference TRBV19 and TRBJ2-5 for the parts outside the CDR3, the full variable domain is DGGITQSPKYLFRKEGQNVTLSCEQNLNHDAMYWYRQDPGQGLRLIYYSQIVNDFQKGDIAEGYSVSREKKESFPLTVTSAQKNPTAFYLCATRDRGQGLQETQYFGPGTRLLVL.

The chain combines TRBV18 with TRBJ1-1; D gene ambiguous. Deletions cut 2 bases from V and 1 base from J, with 8 bases between. Germline V gene sequence: CDR1 KGHSH, CDR2 LQKENI. CDR3 length equals 14 residues. The CDR3 loop reads CASSPGAGNTEAFF. CDR3 DNA: TGTGCCAGCTCACCAGGTGCAGGGAACACTGAAGCTTTCTTT.

The chain couples TRBV29-1 to TRBJ1-1, with 9 bases that match TRBD1. CDR1 is SQVTM, CDR2 ANQGSEA, per germline. The CDR3 spans 14 residues. After removal of 5 bases from V and 6 bases from J, the junction contained 10 bases not matched to a gene. CDR3 amino acids: CSVNRRDRVAEAFF. DNA for the CDR3: TGCAGCGTTAACCGCCGGGACAGGGTCGCTGAAGCTTTCTTT. Drawing the rest from reference TRBV29-1 and TRBJ1-1, the complete variable domain is SAVISQKPSRDICQRGTSLTIQCQVDSQVTMMFWYRQQPGQSLTLIATANQGSEATYESGFVIDKFPISRPNLTFSTLTVSNMSPEDSSIYLCSVNRRDRVAEAFFGQGTRLTVV.